This entry lists 24 T cell receptor beta chains sequenced from one sample in a study of cytomegalovirus exposure and HLA in healthy donors. The PCR had 60 Vbeta and 13 Jbeta primers. The protocol was immunoSEQ multiplex PCR, while the TCRdb copy is restricted to in-frame clones and leaves out a portion. The sample shows roughly 240,000 clones, around 76% of them seen only once. Sequencing used PBMCs. The receptors derive from a woman aged 40 to 50 in good health and CMV-seropositive.

The chain employs TRBV7-2 and TRBJ2-2; TRBD1 might be the D (7 bases). There are 15 residues in the CDR3. V was shortened by 2 bases and J by 6 bases, with 13 bases between the two germline ends. Germline V gene data show CDR1 as SGHTA and CDR2 as FQGNSA. CDR3 DNA: TGTGCCAGCAGCTTAAGGCAGGGGGGCGCCGGGGAGCTGTTTTTT. Amino acids: CASSLRQGGAGELFF. The full variable domain, rest sourced from reference TRBV7-2 and TRBJ2-2, is GAGVSQSPSNKVTEKGKDVELRCDPISGHTALYWYRQSLGQGLEFLIYFQGNSAPDKSGLPSDRFSAERTGGSVSTLTIQRTQQEDSAVYLCASSLRQGGAGELFFGEGSRLTVL.

This chain joins TRBV6-6 and TRBJ1-1, with D possibly TRBD1 on 6 matching bases. The CDR3 loop spans 16 amino acids. The V end lost 6 bases, the J end lost 0 bases, and 17 bases lay between the germline ends. Germline V CDR1 and CDR2: MNHNY, SVGAGI (reference sequence). CDR3: CASRPHRDTLNTEAFF. CDR3 nucleotides: TGTGCCAGCAGGCCCCACCGGGACACCTTGAACACTGAAGCTTTCTTT.

This clone was observed a few times. The chain is built from TRBV10-3 and TRBJ1-3; 8 nucleotides agree with TRBD1. V was clipped by 4 bases and J by 1 base; unmatched bases: 6. CDR1 ENHRY and CDR2 SYGVKD come from the germline V gene. The CDR3 is made up of 16 amino acids. CDR3 sequence reads: CAISGLRTGSGNTIYF. In nucleotides, the CDR3 is TGTGCCATCAGTGGACTCCGGACAGGGTCTGGAAACACCATATATTTT.

V usage is TRBV27 and J usage is TRBJ2-3; 8 nucleotides line up with TRBD1. Germline CDR1 MNHEY, CDR2 SMNVEV (reference sequence). The CDR3 has 15 amino acids. Trimming removed 6 bases from V and 4 bases from J; junction bases left unmatched: 9. This CDR3 reads CASRSRDRGPDTQYF. The CDR3 DNA sequence: TGTGCCAGCAGATCCCGAGACAGGGGCCCAGATACGCAGTATTTT.

This clone appeared a few times. The chain combines TRBV12-5 with TRBJ1-3; a weak D match, TRBD1 (5 bases). The CDR3 loop spans 19 amino acids. The V end was cut by 6 bases, the J end by 4 bases, with 28 bases between. Germline V gene sequence: CDR1 LGHNT, CDR2 FRNRAP. CDR3 residues: CASGSRGAENRFSGNTIYF. DNA for the CDR3: TGTGCTAGTGGATCTCGCGGGGCTGAGAACAGGTTCTCAGGAAACACCATATATTTT.

This clone was counted a few times. The chain employs TRBV7-2 and TRBJ2-7; TRBD1 matches at 7 bases. Unmatched junction bases numbered 23, after V lost 5 bases and J lost 10 bases. Germline V CDR1 and CDR2: SGHTA, FQGNSA. The CDR3 runs to 17 residues. CDR3 nucleotide sequence: TGTGCCAGCAGCCTAAGAGGGTTAGGGACAGAGTTCTTCGCCCAGTACTTC. This gives the protein CASSLRGLGTEFFAQYF. The full variable domain, in which reference TRBV7-2 and TRBJ2-7 provide the parts outside the CDR3, is GAGVSQSPSNKVTEKGKDVELRCDPISGHTALYWYRQSLGQGLEFLIYFQGNSAPDKSGLPSDRFSAERTGGSVSTLTIQRTQQEDSAVYLCASSLRGLGTEFFAQYFGPGTRLTVT.

This sequence joins TRBV5-4 and TRBJ1-2; D ambiguous. The CDR3 covers 16 residues. Trimming cost V 3 bases and J 0 bases, with 15 bases left between them. The germline CDR1 and CDR2 sequences are SGHNT and YYREEE (reference sequence). CDR3 residues: CASSSSGRTSNYGYTF. The DNA for the CDR3 is TGTGCCAGCAGCTCCTCGGGAAGGACCTCTAACTATGGCTACACCTTC.

This clone was seen only a few times. The rearrangement joins TRBV6-5 to TRBJ2-1, with a tentative D call TRBD1 (7 bases). CDR1 is MNHEY, CDR2 SVGAGI, per germline. The CDR3 length is 11 residues. V lost 5 bases to trimming and J lost 10 bases, with 9 bases between them. CDR3 nucleotides: TGTGCCAGCAGTCCAGGGGGGGAGCAGTTCTTC. Translating it yields CASSPGGEQFF.

The chain joins TRBV7-2 to TRBJ2-7, with TRBD2 matching 15 bases. The CDR3 is made up of 18 amino acids. The trim removed 3 bases at V and 2 bases at J, leaving 8 bases unmatched. The germline V gene has CDR1 SGHTA and CDR2 FQGNSA. CDR3 region: CASSLGTSGRLVPYEQYF. Written as DNA, the CDR3 is TGTGCCAGCAGCTTGGGGACTAGCGGGAGGCTCGTCCCCTACGAGCAGTACTTC.

V usage is TRBV10-3 and J usage is TRBJ1-1; D is ambiguous. This CDR3 has 13 amino acids. Germline-derived CDR1 and CDR2 are ENHRY and SYGVKD. Trimming stripped 6 bases from V and 5 bases from J, with 13 bases between. CDR3 bases: TGTGCCATCAGCGAAGTGGGGAGGACTGAAGCTTTCTTT. This translates into CAISEVGRTEAFF.

The chain has TRBV30 and TRBJ2-3; 8 bases fit TRBD2. The germline gives CDR1 GTSNPN, CDR2 SVGIG (reference sequence). The CDR3 runs 14 residues. V lost 0 bases to trimming and J lost 6 bases; unmatched junction nucleotides: 5. The CDR3 region has the DNA TGTGCCTGGAGTGTACTCGGGAGGGGGGATACGCAGTATTTT. Translating it yields CAWSVLGRGDTQYF.

The V call is TRBV27, the J call TRBJ2-5; 8 bases align to TRBD2. The V gene end was trimmed by 3 bases and the J gene end by 4 bases; junction bases not matched to a gene: 13. The CDR3 spans 17 residues. CDR1 and CDR2 (germline): MNHEY, SMNVEV (reference sequence). This CDR3 reads CASSFWSSGTVGETQYF. In nucleotides, the CDR3 is TGTGCCAGCAGTTTTTGGAGTAGCGGGACGGTCGGAGAGACCCAGTACTTC.

The chain is built from TRBV4-3 and TRBJ1-3; 8 bases agree with TRBD1. The CDR3 has 17 residues. Germline CDR1 and CDR2: LGHNA and YSLEER. The J segment lost 0 bases and the V segment lost 1 base, leaving 5 bases of the junction unmatched. As DNA, the CDR3 is TGCGCCAGCAGCCAAGGGACAGGGTTGGACTCTGGAAACACCATATATTTT. Its translation: CASSQGTGLDSGNTIYF.

This chain joins TRBV21-1 and TRBJ1-1; the D call TRBD1 from the table was never checked on the DNA. TRBV21-1 is a recognized pseudogene. CDR3 length: 14 residues. CDR3 loop: CAEGRTGVNTEAFF. In nucleotides, the CDR3 is TGTGCCGAGGGGCGGACAGGGGTGAACACTGAAGCTTTCTTT.

A remark on this clone: At the DNA level, this CDR3 is encoded by other sequences in the same sample as well. The V and J genes are TRBV7-2 and TRBJ2-1; possibly TRBD2 for D (5 bases). The CDR3 contains 15 residues. CDR1 is SGHTA, CDR2 FQGNSA, per germline. The ends were cut back, 0 bases at V and 0 bases at J, with 6 bases in the middle. The CDR3 nucleotides read TGTGCCAGCAGCTTAGCAGGGAGCTCCTACAATGAGCAGTTCTTC. Translated, it gives CASSLAGSSYNEQFF.

This chain joins TRBV10-2 and TRBJ2-3, with TRBD1 identical over 7 bases. V was pared by 1 base and J by 1 base, with 5 bases of the junction left unmatched. The CDR3 loop spans 16 amino acids. Germline V gene sequence: CDR1 WSHSY, CDR2 SAAADI. CDR3 residues: CASSEYEGARTDTQYF. In DNA, the CDR3 is TGCGCCAGCAGTGAGTACGAGGGGGCGCGCACAGATACGCAGTATTTT.

This chain links TRBV5-1 with TRBJ2-1; tentatively, D is TRBD1 (6 bases). Germline V lookup: CDR1 SGHRS, CDR2 YFSETQ. V was clipped by 4 bases and J by 0 bases, with 11 bases between them. CDR3 size: 15 residues. The CDR3 sequence: CASSTGTTSYNEQFF. The CDR3 region has the DNA TGCGCCAGCAGCACCGGGACAACCTCCTACAATGAGCAGTTCTTC.

The chain recombines TRBV7-8 with TRBJ2-1; 7 positions agree with TRBD2. Germline values: CDR1 SGHVS, CDR2 FQNEAQ. V lost 2 bases and J lost 0; bases outside the gene matches: 7. CDR3 length equals 17 residues. The CDR3, as DNA: TGTGCCAGCAGCTTAACGTCTAGCGGTAGCTCCTACAATGAGCAGTTCTTC. It encodes CASSLTSSGSSYNEQFF.

This chain links TRBV7-3 with TRBJ2-2, with 8 bases fitting TRBD2. Trimming at V came to 4 bases and at J to 4 bases, leaving 8 bases not matched to a gene. Germline V lookup: CDR1 SGHTA, CDR2 FQGTGA. The CDR3 has 16 amino acids. The CDR3 DNA sequence: TGTGCCAGCAGCTCAGGACTAGCTCGGGTCACCGGGGAGCTGTTTTTT. Translation: CASSSGLARVTGELFF.

The chain employs TRBV4-3 and TRBJ2-1, with 7 positions matching TRBD1. The length of the CDR3 is 15 residues. Germline values: CDR1 LGHNA, CDR2 YSLEER. Unmatched junction bases numbered 11, after V lost 0 bases and J lost 12 bases. The CDR3 is CASSQDRTSGGRQFF. The CDR3, as DNA: TGCGCCAGCAGCCAAGATCGGACTTCAGGGGGTAGGCAGTTCTTC.

V usage is TRBV6-5 and J usage is TRBJ1-1; 7 bases match TRBD1. Germline-derived CDR1 and CDR2 are MNHEY and SVGAGI. The CDR3 has 14 residues. V lost 6 bases to trimming and J lost 3 bases; unmatched junction nucleotides: 7. The CDR3, as DNA: TGTGCCAGCAGATCGGACAGGCTGTACACTGAAGCTTTCTTT. The encoded protein is CASRSDRLYTEAFF.

The V and J genes are TRBV18 and TRBJ1-3; no clear D. Trimming took 3 bases from V and 2 from J, leaving 14 bases between them. The germline gives CDR1 KGHSH, CDR2 LQKENI. This CDR3 has 16 amino acids. This CDR3 reads CASSPAPGQAGNTIYF. For the CDR3, the DNA is TGTGCCAGCTCACCCGCCCCAGGCCAGGCTGGAAACACCATATATTTT.

The genes are TRBV9 and TRBJ1-6; the match to TRBD1 covers 8 bases. V gave up 2 bases and J gave up 7 bases; unmatched junction bases: 8. The CDR3 runs to 16 residues. Germline V gene data show CDR1 as SGDLS and CDR2 as YYNGEE. CDR3: CASSVVGDRRNSPLHF. The CDR3 coding sequence is TGTGCCAGCAGCGTTGTGGGGGACAGGCGAAATTCACCCCTCCACTTT.

The V gene is TRBV9, the J gene TRBJ1-2, with 7 bases matching TRBD1. J lost 8 bases, V lost 3 bases, and 7 bases had no gene match. Germline V CDR1 and CDR2: SGDLS, YYNGEE. This CDR3 region has 13 residues. CDR3 amino acids: CASSGYRGGGYTF. In DNA, the CDR3 is TGTGCCAGCAGCGGGTACAGGGGTGGGGGCTACACCTTC.